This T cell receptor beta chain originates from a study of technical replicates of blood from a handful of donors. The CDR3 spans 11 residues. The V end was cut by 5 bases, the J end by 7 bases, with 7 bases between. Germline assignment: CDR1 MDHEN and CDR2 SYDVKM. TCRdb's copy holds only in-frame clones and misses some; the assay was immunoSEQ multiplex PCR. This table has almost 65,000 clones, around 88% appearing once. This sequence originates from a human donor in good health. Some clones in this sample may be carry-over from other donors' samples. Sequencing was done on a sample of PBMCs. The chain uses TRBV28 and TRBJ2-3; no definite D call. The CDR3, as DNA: TGTGCCAGCAGTCCTTTAAATACGCAGTATTTT. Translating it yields CASSPLNTQYF.